This TCR beta chain emerged from a study of T cells in Graves' hyperthyroidism and ophthalmopathy (dated by TCRdb to the late 2010s). Study-wide context: Peripheral blood samples were taken at initial diagnosis, before any treatment was given. According to the paper, TCR Vbeta CDR3 sequencing was carried out on approximately 140 peripheral blood samples, which came from under 50 ophthalmopathy, under 80 hyperthyroidism and about 17 progressor patients. The 95 to 100 discovery patients were divided at random into training and test sets in a 7:3 ratio. An independent validation cohort of fewer than 20 hyperthyroidism patients and about 15 patients who later progressed to ophthalmopathy tested prospective prediction of ophthalmopathy. A discovery cohort of about a hundred patients, about 40 with Graves' ophthalmopathy and 57 with stable Graves' hyperthyroidism, was used to find distinguishing TCR V-J signatures. In addition, the study compared T-cell repertoires in thyroid tissue and in blood from roughly six Graves' hyperthyroidism patients. Once sampling was done, hyperthyroidism patients were given methimazole at a starting dose of 30 mg daily, whereas ophthalmopathy patients were given high-dose intravenous methylprednisolone. What the work shows at the level of the full study, not this receptor alone: Blood samples also contained most of the expanded thyroid clonotypes (frequency above 0.001), which suggests that blood repertoires may reflect thyroid immune responses. A model built on a 13 V-J signature distinguished ophthalmopathy from stable hyperthyroidism, reaching roughly 88% sensitivity and around 82% specificity in cross-validation and 80%/75% in testing. No statistical method was used to fix the sample size in advance, and group allocation was not hidden from the investigators. During validation, the model predicted progression to ophthalmopathy a median of around 7 months ahead of onset, with approximately 70% sensitivity and 72% to 80% specificity.

TCR beta CDR3 regions were amplified from RNA transcripts. The TCR CDR3 was subjected to a first round of RT-PCR using the HTBI primer set and the Qiagen OneStep RT-PCR kit. A second multiplex PCR round built the libraries, followed by size selection and purification. The libraries were sequenced on an Illumina HiSeq2000 using paired-end 100 bp reads. On the study's bioinformatics: SOAPnuke was used to process the raw data, throwing out any read that contained adapters or uncalled bases, had a mean Phred below 15, or lacked an exact constant-primer or identifier match. COPE v1.2.5 was used to merge high-quality paired reads, and clonotypes were defined as unique nucleotide sequences. Clonotypes were aligned to IMGT TRBV, TRBD and TRBJ reference segments using MiTCR v1.1. Analysis was restricted to V-J combinations with a frequency above 0.0001, which covered roughly 99% of repertoires. The TCS score was defined as the ratio of F50 (clonal expansion) to E x V (chaos), calculated using BLOSUM62-based TCRdist between CDR3 peptides within each V-J. Welch's t-statistics and random forest reduced 500 to 550 V-J features to around 14, which were used in a naive Bayes classifier (R e1071). TCRdb ran its own pipeline on the public reads, namely fastp trimming at Q25 and MiXCR clone calling, and kept in-frame beta chains. Each entry merges the rows of one CDR3 protein and shows their most common DNA and genes. The V and J calls follow TCRdb's processing rather than the paper's. The sample table shows a few hundred thousand distinct CDR3 sequences, and under 20% are seen once. Together, the top ten hold over 35% of the sample.

Ophthalmopathy patients had moderately to severely active disease, with a Clinical Activity Score of 3 or more, a NOSPECS grade of 4 or more, and a disease duration of less than 3 months. Any patient with an uncontrolled infection, another autoimmune disease, pregnancy or lactation was excluded. Diagnoses relied on clinical symptoms, serum thyroxine and TRAb, thyroid ultrasound and orbital computed tomography. PBMCs were isolated from 10 ml of fresh peripheral blood by Ficoll-Paque density gradient centrifugation. Total RNA was extracted using Trizol reagent, and RNA quality was assessed on an Agilent 2100 Bioanalyzer. For this clonotype: Its target antigen remains unknown. No quality values exist for individual bases; no much larger clone is one base distant.

Inclusive of the bounding cysteine and phenylalanine, the CDR3 is 14 residues long. Just CDR3 DNA is preserved here, 42 bases in frame from base 1. Relative to germline, V is missing 4 bases and J is missing 4 bases, with 7 bases of the junction outside any gene match. The germline V gene (reference sequence) specifies SGHKS as CDR1 and YYEKEE as CDR2. The chain links TRBV5-5 with TRBJ2-7; 8 bases in the middle match TRBD2. Material: blood. The sequence was collected from a man younger than 35 with Graves' ophthalmopathy. At the DNA level, the sequence is TGTGCCAGCAGCCCCGGGACTAGAGGTTACGAGCAGTACTTC. The resulting protein is CASSPGTRGYEQYF.